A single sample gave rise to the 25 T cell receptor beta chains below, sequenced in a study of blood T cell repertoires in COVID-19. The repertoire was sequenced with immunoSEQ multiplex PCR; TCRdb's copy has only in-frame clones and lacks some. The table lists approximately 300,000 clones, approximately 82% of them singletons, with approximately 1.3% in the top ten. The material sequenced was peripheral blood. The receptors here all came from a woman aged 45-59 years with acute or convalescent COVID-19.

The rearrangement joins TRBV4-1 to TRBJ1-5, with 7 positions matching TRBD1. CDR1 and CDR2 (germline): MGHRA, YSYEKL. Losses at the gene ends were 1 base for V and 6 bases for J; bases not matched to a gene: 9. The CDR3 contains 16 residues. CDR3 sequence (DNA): TGCGCCAGCAGCCAAGGGGGACAGATGTATACTCAGCCCCAGCATTTT. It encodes CASSQGGQMYTQPQHF.

CDR3 loop: CASSSGQMNTEAFF. The CDR3 DNA reads as TGCGCCAGCAGCTCCGGACAGATGAACACTGAAGCTTTCTTT. The V and J genes are TRBV5-1 and TRBJ1-1; weak D call: TRBD1 (6 bases). The CDR3 extends over 14 amino acids. The V gene's germline CDR1 is SGHRS and CDR2 YFSETQ. Between the trimmed V and J ends, which lost 3 bases and 0 bases, there was a span of 9 bases.

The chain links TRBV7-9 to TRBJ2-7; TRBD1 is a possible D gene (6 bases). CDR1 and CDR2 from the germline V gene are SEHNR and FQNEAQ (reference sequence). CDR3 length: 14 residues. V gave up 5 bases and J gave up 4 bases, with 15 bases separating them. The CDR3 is CASSPLDSPYEQYV. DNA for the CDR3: TGTGCCAGCAGCCCCTTGGACAGTCCTTACGAGCAGTACGTC.

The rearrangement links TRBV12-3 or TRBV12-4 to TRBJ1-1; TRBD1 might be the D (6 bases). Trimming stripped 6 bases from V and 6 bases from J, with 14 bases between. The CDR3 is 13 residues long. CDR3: CASSLYREAEAFF. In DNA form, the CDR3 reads TGTGCCAGCAGCCTGTACAGGGAAGCTGAAGCTTTCTTT.

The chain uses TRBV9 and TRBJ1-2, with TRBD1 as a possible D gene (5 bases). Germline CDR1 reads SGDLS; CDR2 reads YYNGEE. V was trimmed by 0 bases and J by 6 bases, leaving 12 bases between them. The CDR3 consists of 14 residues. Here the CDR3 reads CASSVGDSSHGYTF. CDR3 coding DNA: TGTGCCAGCAGCGTAGGTGACAGTTCACATGGCTACACCTTC.

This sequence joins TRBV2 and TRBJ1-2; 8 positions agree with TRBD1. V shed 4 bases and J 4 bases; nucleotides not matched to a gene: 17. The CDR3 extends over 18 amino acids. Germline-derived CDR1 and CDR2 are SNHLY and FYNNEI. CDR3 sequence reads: CASSVFGQGSASSYGYTF. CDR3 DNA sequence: TGTGCCAGCAGTGTATTCGGACAGGGCTCCGCTTCTAGCTATGGCTACACCTTC. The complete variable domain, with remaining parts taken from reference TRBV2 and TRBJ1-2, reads EPEVTQTPSHQVTQMGQEVILRCVPISNHLYFYWYRQILGQKVEFLVSFYNNEISEKSEIFDDQFSVERPDGSNFTLKIRSTKLEDSAMYFCASSVFGQGSASSYGYTFGSGTRLTVV.

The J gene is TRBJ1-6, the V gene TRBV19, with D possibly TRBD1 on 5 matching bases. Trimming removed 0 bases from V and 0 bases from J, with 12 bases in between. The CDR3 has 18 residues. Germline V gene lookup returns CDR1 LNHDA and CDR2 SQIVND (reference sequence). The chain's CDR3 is CASSIDGADSSYNSPLHF. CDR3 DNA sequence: TGTGCCAGTAGTATAGATGGGGCGGATAGCTCCTATAATTCACCCCTCCACTTT. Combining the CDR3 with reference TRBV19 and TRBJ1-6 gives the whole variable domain DGGITQSPKYLFRKEGQNVTLSCEQNLNHDAMYWYRQDPGQGLRLIYYSQIVNDFQKGDIAEGYSVSREKKESFPLTVTSAQKNPTAFYLCASSIDGADSSYNSPLHFGNGTRLTVT.

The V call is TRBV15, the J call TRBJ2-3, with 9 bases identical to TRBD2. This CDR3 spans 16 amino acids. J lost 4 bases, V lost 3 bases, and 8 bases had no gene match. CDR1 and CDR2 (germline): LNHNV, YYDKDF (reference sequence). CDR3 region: CATSSTRLAAADTQYF. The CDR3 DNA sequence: TGTGCCACCAGCAGCACTAGACTAGCGGCGGCAGATACGCAGTATTTT.

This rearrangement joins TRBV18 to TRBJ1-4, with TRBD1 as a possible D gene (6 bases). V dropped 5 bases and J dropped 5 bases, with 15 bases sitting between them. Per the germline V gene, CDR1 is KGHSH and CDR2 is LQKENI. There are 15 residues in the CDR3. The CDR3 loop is CASSANRAQNEKLFF. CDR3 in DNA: TGTGCCAGCTCAGCCAACAGGGCTCAAAATGAAAAACTGTTTTTT. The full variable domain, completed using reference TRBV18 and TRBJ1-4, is NAGVMQNPRHLVRRRGQEARLRCSPMKGHSHVYWYRQLPEEGLKFMVYLQKENIIDESGMPKERFSAEFPKEGPSILRIQQVVRGDSAAYFCASSANRAQNEKLFFGSGTQLSVL.

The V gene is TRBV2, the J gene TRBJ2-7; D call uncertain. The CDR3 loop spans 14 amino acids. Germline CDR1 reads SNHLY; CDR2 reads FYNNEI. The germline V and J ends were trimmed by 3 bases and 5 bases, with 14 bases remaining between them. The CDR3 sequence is CASSDGRFLDEQYF. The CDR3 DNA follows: TGTGCCAGCAGTGACGGCAGGTTTCTGGACGAGCAGTACTTC.

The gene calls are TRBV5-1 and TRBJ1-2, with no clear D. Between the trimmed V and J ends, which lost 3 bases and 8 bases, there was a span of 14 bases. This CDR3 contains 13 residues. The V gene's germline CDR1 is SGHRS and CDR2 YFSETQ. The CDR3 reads CASSWGDGGGYTF. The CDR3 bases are TGCGCCAGCAGCTGGGGTGACGGAGGAGGCTACACCTTC.

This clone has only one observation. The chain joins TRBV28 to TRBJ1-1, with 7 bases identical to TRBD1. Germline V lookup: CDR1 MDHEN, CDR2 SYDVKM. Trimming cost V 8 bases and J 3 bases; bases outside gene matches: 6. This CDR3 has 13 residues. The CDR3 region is CASGGGLDTEAFF. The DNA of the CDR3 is TGTGCCAGCGGAGGGGGCTTGGACACTGAAGCTTTCTTT.

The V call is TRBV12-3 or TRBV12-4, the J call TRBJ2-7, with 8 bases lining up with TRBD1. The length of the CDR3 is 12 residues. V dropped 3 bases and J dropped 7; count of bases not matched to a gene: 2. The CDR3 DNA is TGTGCCAGCAGTTTGACAGGGGAAGAGCAGTACTTC. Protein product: CASSLTGEEQYF.

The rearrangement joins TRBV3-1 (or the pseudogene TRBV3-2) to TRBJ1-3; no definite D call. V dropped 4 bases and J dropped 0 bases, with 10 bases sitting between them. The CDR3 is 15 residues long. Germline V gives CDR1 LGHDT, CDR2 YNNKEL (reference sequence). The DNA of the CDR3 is TGTGCCAGCAGCCCCTCTGACACCTCTGGAAACACCATATATTTT. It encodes CASSPSDTSGNTIYF.

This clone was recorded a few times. The CDR3 protein is CASSRTGTGYQPQHF. CDR3 sequence (DNA): TGTGCCAGCAGTCGAACCGGGACAGGGTATCAGCCCCAGCATTTT. The chain couples TRBV28 to TRBJ1-5; 9 positions match TRBD1. This CDR3 comprises 15 residues. V lost 5 bases to trimming and J lost 5 bases; unmatched junction nucleotides: 7. Germline loops: CDR1 MDHEN, CDR2 SYDVKM.

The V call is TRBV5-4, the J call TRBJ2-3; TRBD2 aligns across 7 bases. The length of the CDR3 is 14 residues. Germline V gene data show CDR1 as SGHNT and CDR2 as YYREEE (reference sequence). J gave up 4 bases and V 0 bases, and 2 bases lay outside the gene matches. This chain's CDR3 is CASSLDGGADTQYF. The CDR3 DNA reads TGTGCCAGCAGCTTGGATGGGGGGGCAGATACGCAGTATTTT. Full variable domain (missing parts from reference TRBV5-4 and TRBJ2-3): ETGVTQSPTHLIKTRGQQVTLRCSSQSGHNTVSWYQQALGQGPQFIFQYYREEENGRGNFPPRFSGLQFPNYSSELNVNALELDDSALYLCASSLDGGADTQYFGPGTRLTVL.

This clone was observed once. CDR3 DNA sequence: TGTGCCAGCAGCTATCTAGCGGCCTCCTACGAGCAGTACTTC. Residues: CASSYLAASYEQYF. This sequence joins TRBV7-2 and TRBJ2-7, with 7 bases identical to TRBD2. The CDR3 extends over 14 amino acids. V lost 4 bases and J lost 0; bases outside the gene matches: 3. CDR1 is SGHTA and CDR2 is FQGNSA in the germline V gene. The entire variable domain, with the rest obtained from reference TRBV7-2 and TRBJ2-7, is as follows: GAGVSQSPSNKVTEKGKDVELRCDPISGHTALYWYRQSLGQGLEFLIYFQGNSAPDKSGLPSDRFSAERTGGSVSTLTIQRTQQEDSAVYLCASSYLAASYEQYFGPGTRLTVT.

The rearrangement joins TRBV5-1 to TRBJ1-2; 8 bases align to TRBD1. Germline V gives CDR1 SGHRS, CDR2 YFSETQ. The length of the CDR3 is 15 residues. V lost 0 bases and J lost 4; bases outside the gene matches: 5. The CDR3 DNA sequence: TGCGCCAGCAGCTTGGCCCCTGGACAGGGCTATGGCTACACCTTC. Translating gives CASSLAPGQGYGYTF.

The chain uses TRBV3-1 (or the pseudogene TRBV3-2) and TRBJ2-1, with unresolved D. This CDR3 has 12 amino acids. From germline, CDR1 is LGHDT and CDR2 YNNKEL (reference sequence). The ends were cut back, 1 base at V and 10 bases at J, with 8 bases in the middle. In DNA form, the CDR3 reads TGTGCCAGCAGCCAAGGAGCGTGGGAGCAGTTCTTC. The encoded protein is CASSQGAWEQFF.

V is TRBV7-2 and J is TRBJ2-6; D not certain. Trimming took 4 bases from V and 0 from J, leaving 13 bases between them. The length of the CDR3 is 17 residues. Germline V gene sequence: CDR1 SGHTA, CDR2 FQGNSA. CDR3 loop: CASSSRRGSSGANVLTF. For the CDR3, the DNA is TGTGCCAGCAGCTCCCGACGCGGAAGCTCTGGGGCCAACGTCCTGACTTTC.

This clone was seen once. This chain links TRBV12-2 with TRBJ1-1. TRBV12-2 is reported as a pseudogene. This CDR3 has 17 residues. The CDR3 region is CASRLEGSSSMNTEAFF. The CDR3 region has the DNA TGTGCAAGTCGCTTAGAAGGCTCTAGCAGCATGAACACTGAAGCTTTCTTT.

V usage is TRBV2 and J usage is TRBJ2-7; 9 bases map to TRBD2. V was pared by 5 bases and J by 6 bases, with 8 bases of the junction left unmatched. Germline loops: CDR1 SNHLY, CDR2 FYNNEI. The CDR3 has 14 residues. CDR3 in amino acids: CASSWLAGPGEQYF. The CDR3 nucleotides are TGTGCCAGCAGTTGGCTAGCGGGACCGGGCGAGCAGTACTTC.

The CDR3 protein is CASSYGATYEQYF. CDR3 in DNA: TGTGCCAGCAGCTACGGTGCAACCTACGAGCAGTACTTC. This chain joins TRBV11-3 and TRBJ2-7; D gene uncertain. This CDR3 spans 13 amino acids. Trimming removed 4 bases at V and 2 bases at J, with 9 bases between. Per the germline V gene, CDR1 is SGHNT and CDR2 is YENEEA.

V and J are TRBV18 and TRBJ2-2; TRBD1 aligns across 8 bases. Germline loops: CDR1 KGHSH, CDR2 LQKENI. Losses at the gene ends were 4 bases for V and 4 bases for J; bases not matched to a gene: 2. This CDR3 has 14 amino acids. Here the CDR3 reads CASSLDRGTGELFF. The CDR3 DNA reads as TGTGCCAGCTCACTTGACAGGGGCACCGGGGAGCTGTTTTTT.

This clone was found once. The CDR3, as DNA: TGTGCCAGCAGTTTAAGACTAGCGAACTACGAGCAGTACTTC. This encodes CASSLRLANYEQYF. J is TRBJ2-7 and V is TRBV27; 8 bases fit TRBD2. The trim removed 2 bases at V and 3 bases at J, leaving 3 bases unmatched. Germline V CDR1 and CDR2: MNHEY, SMNVEV (reference sequence). There are 14 residues in the CDR3.